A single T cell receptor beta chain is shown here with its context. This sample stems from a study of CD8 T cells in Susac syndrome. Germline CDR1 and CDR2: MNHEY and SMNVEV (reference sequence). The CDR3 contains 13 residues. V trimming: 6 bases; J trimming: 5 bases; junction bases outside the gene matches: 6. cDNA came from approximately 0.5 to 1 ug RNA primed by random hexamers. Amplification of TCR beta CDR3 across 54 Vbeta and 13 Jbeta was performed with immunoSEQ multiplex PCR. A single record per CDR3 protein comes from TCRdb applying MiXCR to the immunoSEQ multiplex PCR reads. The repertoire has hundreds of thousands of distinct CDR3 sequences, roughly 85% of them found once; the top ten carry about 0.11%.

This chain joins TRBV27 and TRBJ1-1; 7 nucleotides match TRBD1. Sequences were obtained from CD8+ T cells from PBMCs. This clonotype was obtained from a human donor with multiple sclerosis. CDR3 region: CASRETRGTEAFF. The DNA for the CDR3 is TGTGCCAGCAGAGAAACCAGGGGGACTGAAGCTTTCTTT.